This entry concerns a single TCR beta chain. Its antigen is unidentified. Other DNA sequences within the sample encode an identical CDR3. This record belongs to a study of shared clonotypes between healthy human individuals. Findings of the study overall: Estimated clonotype richness was generally higher in naive than memory subsets.

V trimming: 5 bases; J trimming: 2 bases; junction bases outside the gene matches: 9. The CDR3 runs 15 residues. Per germline, CDR1 MNHEY and CDR2 SMNVEV (reference sequence). Repertoires were generated with immunoSEQ multiplex PCR, while TCRdb's copy carries only in-frame clones and drops some. This table holds about 2.1 million clones, 90% to 95% found once. Naive CD8 populations comprised CD45RO-negative cells positively selected for CCR7, excluding terminally differentiated effector memory CD45RA+ cells. Sequencing was carried out using naive CD8+ T cells from PBMCs. The rearrangement links TRBV27 to TRBJ2-7; 7 nucleotides line up with TRBD1. The origin of this receptor is a man younger than 35 in good health. Some clones in this sample may be carry-over from other donors' samples. The CDR3 DNA reads TGTGCCAGCAGTCCATACTCCGGGACAGCCTACGAGCAGTACTTC. Its protein is CASSPYSGTAYEQYF.